This TCR beta chain stems from a study of a mutant IDH1 vaccine in newly diagnosed glioma. Study-level information: Therapy received beforehand was radiotherapy, temozolomide, or both, with most patients given both.

CDR1 is MNHEY and CDR2 is SVGAGI in the germline V gene. The V end was cut by 9 bases, the J end by 3 bases, with 8 bases between. The CDR3 spans 12 residues. This clone appeared once. Regarding time point: baseline, week 1 (first vaccination visit). Regarding treatment: pre-vaccination baseline after standard-of-care therapy. Repertoires were generated with immunoSEQ multiplex PCR, while TCRdb's copy carries only in-frame clones and drops some. Here the sample spans about 88,000 clones, roughly four fifths being singletons. The sample was PBMCs, taken from a glioma patient treated with radiotherapy, temozolomide or both. V gene TRBV6-5 combines with J gene TRBJ2-2, with D perhaps matching TRBD1 or TRBD2 (5 bases each). The sequence was collected from a man in his forties with glioma. Some clones in this sample may be carry-over from other donors' samples. CDR3 residues: CASQGDTGELFF. The CDR3 DNA reads TGTGCCAGTCAGGGAGACACCGGGGAGCTGTTTTTT.